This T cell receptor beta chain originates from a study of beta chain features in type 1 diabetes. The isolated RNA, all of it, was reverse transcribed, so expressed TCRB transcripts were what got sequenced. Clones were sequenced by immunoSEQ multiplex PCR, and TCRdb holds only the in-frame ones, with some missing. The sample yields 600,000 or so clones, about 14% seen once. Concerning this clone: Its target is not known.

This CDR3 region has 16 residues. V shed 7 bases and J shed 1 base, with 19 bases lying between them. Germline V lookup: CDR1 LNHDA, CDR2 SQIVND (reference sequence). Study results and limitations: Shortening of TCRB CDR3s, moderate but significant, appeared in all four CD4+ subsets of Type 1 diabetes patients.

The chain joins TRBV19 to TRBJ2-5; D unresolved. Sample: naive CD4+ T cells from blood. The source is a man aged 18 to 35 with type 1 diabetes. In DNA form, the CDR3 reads TGTGCCAGTACTGGCCCAGGATTATCCTCCCAAGAGACCCAGTACTTC. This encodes CASTGPGLSSQETQYF. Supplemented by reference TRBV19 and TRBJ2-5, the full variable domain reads DGGITQSPKYLFRKEGQNVTLSCEQNLNHDAMYWYRQDPGQGLRLIYYSQIVNDFQKGDIAEGYSVSREKKESFPLTVTSAQKNPTAFYLCASTGPGLSSQETQYFGPGTRLLVL.